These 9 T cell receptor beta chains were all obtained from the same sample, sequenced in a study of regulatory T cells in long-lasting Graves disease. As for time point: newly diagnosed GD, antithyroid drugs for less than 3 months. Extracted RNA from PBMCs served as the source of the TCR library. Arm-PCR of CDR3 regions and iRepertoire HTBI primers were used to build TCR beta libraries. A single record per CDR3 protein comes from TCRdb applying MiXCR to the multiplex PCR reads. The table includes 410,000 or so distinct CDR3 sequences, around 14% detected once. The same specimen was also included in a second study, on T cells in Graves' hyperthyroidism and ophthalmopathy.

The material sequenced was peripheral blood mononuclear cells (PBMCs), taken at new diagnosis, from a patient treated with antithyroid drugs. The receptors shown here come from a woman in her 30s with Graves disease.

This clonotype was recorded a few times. In DNA, the CDR3 is TGTGCCTGGAGTGTACGGTGGGGTAACACTGAAGCTTTCTTT. Translated, it gives CAWSVRWGNTEAFF. V usage is TRBV30 and J usage is TRBJ1-1; D is uncertain. The V and J ends lost 0 bases and 2 bases respectively, with 10 bases between them. CDR3 size: 14 residues. Germline V CDR1 and CDR2: GTSNPN, SVGIG (reference sequence).

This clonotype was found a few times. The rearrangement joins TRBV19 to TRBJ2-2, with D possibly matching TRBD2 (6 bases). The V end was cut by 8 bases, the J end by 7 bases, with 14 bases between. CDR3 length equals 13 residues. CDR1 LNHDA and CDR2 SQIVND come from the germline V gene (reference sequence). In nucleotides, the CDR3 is TGTGCCAGTTCGGGAGTACGTAACGGGGAGCTGTTTTTT. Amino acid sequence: CASSGVRNGELFF.

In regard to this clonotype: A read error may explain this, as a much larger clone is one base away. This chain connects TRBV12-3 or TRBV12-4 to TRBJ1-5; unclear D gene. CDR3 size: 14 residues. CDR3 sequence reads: CSSSFGVGNQPQHF. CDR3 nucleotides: TGTTCCAGCAGTTTTGGGGTGGGCAATCAGCCCCAGCATTTT.

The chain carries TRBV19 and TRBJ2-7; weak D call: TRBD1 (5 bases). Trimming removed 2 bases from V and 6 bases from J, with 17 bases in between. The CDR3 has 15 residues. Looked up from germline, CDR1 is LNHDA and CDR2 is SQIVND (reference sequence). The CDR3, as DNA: TGTGCCAGTAGTATATCTGCGGCCAGGGCAGGCGAGCAGTACTTC. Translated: CASSISAARAGEQYF.

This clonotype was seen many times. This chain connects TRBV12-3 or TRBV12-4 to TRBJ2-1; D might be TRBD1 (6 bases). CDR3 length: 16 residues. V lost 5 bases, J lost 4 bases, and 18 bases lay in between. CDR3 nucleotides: TGTGCCAGCAGTCCCCCGGCAGGGGTCGTTTACAATGAGCAGTTCTTC. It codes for CASSPPAGVVYNEQFF.

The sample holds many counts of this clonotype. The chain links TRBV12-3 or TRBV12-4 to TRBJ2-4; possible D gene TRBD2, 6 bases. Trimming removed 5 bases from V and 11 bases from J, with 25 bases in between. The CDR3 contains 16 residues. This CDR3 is CASSMTTSSKGFFQYF. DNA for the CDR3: TGTGCCAGCAGTATGACCACTAGCAGCAAGGGGTTCTTTCAGTACTTC.

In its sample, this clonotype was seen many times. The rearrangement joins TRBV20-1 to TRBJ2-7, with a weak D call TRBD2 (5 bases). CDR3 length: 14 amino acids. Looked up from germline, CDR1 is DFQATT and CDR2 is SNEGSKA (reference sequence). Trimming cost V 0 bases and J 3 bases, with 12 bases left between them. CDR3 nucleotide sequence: TGCAGTGCTAGAGAGCGGGTGGGGAGCTACGAGCAGTACTTC. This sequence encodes CSARERVGSYEQYF.

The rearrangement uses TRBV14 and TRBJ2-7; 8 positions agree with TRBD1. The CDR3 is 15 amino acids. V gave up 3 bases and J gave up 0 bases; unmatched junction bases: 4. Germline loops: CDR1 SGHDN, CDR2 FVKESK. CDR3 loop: CASSQWDRSSYEQYF. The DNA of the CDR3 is TGTGCCAGCAGCCAGTGGGACAGGAGCTCCTACGAGCAGTACTTC.

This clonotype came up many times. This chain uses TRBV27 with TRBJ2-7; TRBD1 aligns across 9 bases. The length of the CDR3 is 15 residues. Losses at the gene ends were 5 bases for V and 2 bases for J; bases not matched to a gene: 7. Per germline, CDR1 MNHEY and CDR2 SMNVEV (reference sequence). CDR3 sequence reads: CASSPRQGGPYEQYF. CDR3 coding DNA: TGTGCCAGCAGTCCACGACAGGGGGGCCCCTACGAGCAGTACTTC.